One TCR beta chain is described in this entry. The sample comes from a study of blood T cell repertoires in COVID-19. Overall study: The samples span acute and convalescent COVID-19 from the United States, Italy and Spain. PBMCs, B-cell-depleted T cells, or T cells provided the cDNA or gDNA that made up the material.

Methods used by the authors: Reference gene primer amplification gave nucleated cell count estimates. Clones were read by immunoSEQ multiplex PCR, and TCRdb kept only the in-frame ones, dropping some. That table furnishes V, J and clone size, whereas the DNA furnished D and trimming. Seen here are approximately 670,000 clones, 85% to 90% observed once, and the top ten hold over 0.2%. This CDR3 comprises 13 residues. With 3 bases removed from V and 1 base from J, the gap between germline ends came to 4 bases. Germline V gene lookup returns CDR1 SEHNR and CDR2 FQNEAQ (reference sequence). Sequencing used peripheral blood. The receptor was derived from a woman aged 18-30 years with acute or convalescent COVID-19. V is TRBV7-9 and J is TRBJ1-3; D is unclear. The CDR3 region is CASSFPSGNTIYF. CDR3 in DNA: TGTGCCAGCAGCTTTCCATCTGGAAACACCATATATTTT.